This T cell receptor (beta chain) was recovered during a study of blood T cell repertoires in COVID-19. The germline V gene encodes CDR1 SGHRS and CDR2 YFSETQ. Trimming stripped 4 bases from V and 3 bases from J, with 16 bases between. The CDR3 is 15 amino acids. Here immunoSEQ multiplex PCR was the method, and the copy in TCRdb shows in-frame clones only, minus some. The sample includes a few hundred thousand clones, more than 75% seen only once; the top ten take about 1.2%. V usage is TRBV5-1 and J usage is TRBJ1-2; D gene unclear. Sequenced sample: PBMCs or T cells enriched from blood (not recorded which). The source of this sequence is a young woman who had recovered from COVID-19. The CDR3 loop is CASSPGIDSYYGYTF. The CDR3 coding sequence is TGCGCCAGCAGCCCCGGGATCGATTCGTACTATGGCTACACCTTC. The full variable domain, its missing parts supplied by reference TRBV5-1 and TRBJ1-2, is KAGVTQTPRYLIKTRGQQVTLSCSPISGHRSVSWYQQTPGQGLQFLFEYFSETQRNKGNFPGRFSGRQFSNSRSEMNVSTLELGDSALYLCASSPGIDSYYGYTFGSGTRLTVV.